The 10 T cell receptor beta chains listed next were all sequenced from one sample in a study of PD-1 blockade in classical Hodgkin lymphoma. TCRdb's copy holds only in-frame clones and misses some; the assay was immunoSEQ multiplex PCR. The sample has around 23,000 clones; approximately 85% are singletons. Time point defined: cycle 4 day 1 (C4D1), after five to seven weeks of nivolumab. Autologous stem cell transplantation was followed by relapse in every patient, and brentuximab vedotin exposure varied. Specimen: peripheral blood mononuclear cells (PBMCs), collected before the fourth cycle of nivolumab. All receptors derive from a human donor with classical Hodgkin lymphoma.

DNA for the CDR3: TGTGCCAGCAGCTTGACGGGGGGAGCCTACGAGCAGTACTTC. Its protein is CASSLTGGAYEQYF. The V call is TRBV7-9, the J call TRBJ2-7; 7 bases match TRBD2. V trimming: 3 bases; J trimming: 2 bases; junction bases outside the gene matches: 4. The CDR3 sequence is 14 residues long. Germline loops: CDR1 SEHNR, CDR2 FQNEAQ (reference sequence). Complete variable domain (other parts from reference TRBV7-9 and TRBJ2-7): DTGVSQNPRHKITKRGQNVTFRCDPISEHNRLYWYRQTLGQGPEFLTYFQNEAQLEKSRLLSDRFSAERPKGSFSTLEIQRTEQGDSAMYLCASSLTGGAYEQYFGPGTRLTVT.

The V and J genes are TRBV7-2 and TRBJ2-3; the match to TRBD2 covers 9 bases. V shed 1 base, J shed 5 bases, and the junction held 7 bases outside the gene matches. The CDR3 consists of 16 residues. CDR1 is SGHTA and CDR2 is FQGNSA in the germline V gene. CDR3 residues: CASSLDGGGAGDTQYF. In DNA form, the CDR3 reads TGTGCCAGCAGCTTAGATGGCGGGGGGGCCGGAGATACGCAGTATTTT.

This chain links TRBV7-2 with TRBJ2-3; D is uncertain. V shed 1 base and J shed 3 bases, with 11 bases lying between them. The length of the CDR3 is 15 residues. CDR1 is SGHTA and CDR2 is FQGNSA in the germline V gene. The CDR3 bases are TGTGCCAGCAGCTTAGGAGGTAAAACAACAGATACGCAGTATTTT. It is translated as CASSLGGKTTDTQYF.

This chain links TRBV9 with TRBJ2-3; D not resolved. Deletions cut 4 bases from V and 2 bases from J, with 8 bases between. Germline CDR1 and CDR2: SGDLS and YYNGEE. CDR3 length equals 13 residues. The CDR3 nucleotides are TGTGCCAGCAGCCCCTCCCTCACAGATACGCAGTATTTT. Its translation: CASSPSLTDTQYF.

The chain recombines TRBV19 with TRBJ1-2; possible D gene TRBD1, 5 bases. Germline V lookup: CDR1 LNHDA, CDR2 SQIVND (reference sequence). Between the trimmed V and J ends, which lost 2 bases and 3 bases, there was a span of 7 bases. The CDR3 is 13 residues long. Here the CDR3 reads CASSIRGDYGYTF. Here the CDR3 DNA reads TGTGCCAGTAGTATACGGGGGGACTATGGCTACACCTTC.

Here the CDR3 reads CASSQEYRPSYNEQFF. In DNA, the CDR3 is TGCGCCAGCAGCCAAGAATACAGGCCCTCCTACAATGAGCAGTTCTTC. The chain employs TRBV4-3 and TRBJ2-1; tentative D call: TRBD1 (5 bases). This CDR3 is built from 16 residues. Trimming took 0 bases from V and 0 from J, leaving 9 bases between them. Germline V gives CDR1 LGHNA, CDR2 YSLEER.

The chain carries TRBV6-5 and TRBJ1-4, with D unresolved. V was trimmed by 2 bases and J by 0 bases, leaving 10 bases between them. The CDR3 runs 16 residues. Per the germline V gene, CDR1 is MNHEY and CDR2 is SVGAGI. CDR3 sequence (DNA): TGTGCCAGCAGTTACGGGCTCTCGGCAACTAATGAAAAACTGTTTTTT. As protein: CASSYGLSATNEKLFF.

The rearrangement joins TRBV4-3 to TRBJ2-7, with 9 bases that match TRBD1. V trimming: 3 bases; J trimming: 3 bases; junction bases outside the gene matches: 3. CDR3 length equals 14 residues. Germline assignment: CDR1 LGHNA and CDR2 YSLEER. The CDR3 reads CASSHDRGSYEQYF. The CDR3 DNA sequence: TGCGCCAGCAGCCATGACAGGGGGAGCTACGAGCAGTACTTC.

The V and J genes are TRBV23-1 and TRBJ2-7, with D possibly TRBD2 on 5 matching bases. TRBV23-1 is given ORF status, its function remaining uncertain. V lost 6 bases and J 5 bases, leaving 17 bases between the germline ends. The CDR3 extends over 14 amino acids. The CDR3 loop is CASRFESVRDEQYF. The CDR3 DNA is TGCGCCAGCAGATTCGAATCGGTGAGGGACGAGCAGTACTTC.

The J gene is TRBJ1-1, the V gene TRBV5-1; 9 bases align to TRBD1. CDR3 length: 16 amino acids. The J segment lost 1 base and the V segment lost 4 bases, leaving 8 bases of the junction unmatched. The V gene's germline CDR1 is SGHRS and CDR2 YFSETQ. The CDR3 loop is CASSLGTGWANTEAFF. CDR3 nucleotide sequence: TGCGCCAGCAGCCTCGGGACAGGGTGGGCGAACACTGAAGCTTTCTTT.